Following are 12 T cell receptor beta chains from one sample sequenced in a study of blood T cell repertoires in COVID-19. Profiling relied on immunoSEQ multiplex PCR, and the TCRdb table lists in-frame clones only, not all of them. The data show roughly 480,000 clones, roughly nine tenths seen once. Source material: peripheral blood. The receptors were gathered from a man in his late teens or twenties with COVID-19, enrolled during active disease.

The rearrangement joins TRBV7-9 to TRBJ2-7; D is perhaps TRBD1 (6 bases). Germline lookup yields CDR1 SEHNR and CDR2 FQNEAQ (reference sequence). The CDR3 spans 13 residues. The V gene lost 1 base and the J gene lost 5 bases, with 9 bases spanning the gap. The CDR3 spells CASSLDRDNEQYF. CDR3 in DNA: TGTGCCAGCAGCTTAGACAGGGACAACGAGCAGTACTTC.

The chain employs TRBV28 and TRBJ1-4, with TRBD1 matching 10 bases. The V gene end was trimmed by 6 bases and the J gene end by 7 bases; junction bases not matched to a gene: 5. Germline CDR1 is MDHEN and CDR2 is SYDVKM. This CDR3 region has 14 residues. The CDR3 nucleotides are TGTGCCAGCAGGCTGACAGGGGGCGGTGAAAAACTGTTTTTT. Encoded protein: CASRLTGGGEKLFF.

This clone came up once. The chain employs TRBV2 and TRBJ2-4, with 7 bases matching TRBD1. Per the germline V gene, CDR1 is SNHLY and CDR2 is FYNNEI. The ends lost 5 bases at V and 6 bases at J; junction bases unmatched: 4. The CDR3 is 13 residues long. CDR3 sequence reads: CASSQTGLNIQYF. In DNA form, the CDR3 reads TGTGCCAGCAGTCAGACAGGGCTAAACATTCAGTACTTC.

This chain connects TRBV29-1 to TRBJ2-1; 10 nucleotides align to TRBD2. Germline-derived CDR1 and CDR2 are SQVTM and ANQGSEA. V lost 3 bases to trimming and J lost 0 bases; unmatched junction nucleotides: 8. The CDR3 loop spans 17 amino acids. CDR3 in DNA: TGCAGCGTTGAGCTAGCGGGAGCCTTTTACTCCTACAATGAGCAGTTCTTC. This codes for CSVELAGAFYSYNEQFF.

The table lists this clone with a count of one. The gene calls are TRBV7-5 and TRBJ2-5; the table's D call, TRBD2, was not checked against the DNA. TRBV7-5 is a recognized pseudogene. The CDR3 covers 14 residues. CDR3 residues: CVRSPRGTQETQYF. The CDR3 DNA sequence: TGTGTCAGAAGCCCGCGGGGGACCCAAGAGACCCAGTACTTC.

The chain employs TRBV7-9 and TRBJ2-2; D gene ambiguous. There are 12 residues in the CDR3. Germline loops: CDR1 SEHNR, CDR2 FQNEAQ (reference sequence). The V end was cut by 1 base, the J end by 7 bases, with 4 bases between. The chain's CDR3 is CASSLDGGELFF. The CDR3, as DNA: TGTGCCAGCAGCTTAGACGGCGGGGAGCTGTTTTTT.

The genes are TRBV7-6 and TRBJ2-1, with 8 bases lining up with TRBD2. CDR1 is SGHVS, CDR2 FNYEAQ, per germline. This CDR3 is built from 16 residues. With 3 bases clipped from V and 0 bases from J, the junction kept 4 bases outside the gene matches. CDR3 in amino acids: CASSFSGGSSYNEQFF. For the CDR3, the DNA is TGTGCCAGCAGCTTCAGCGGGGGAAGCTCCTACAATGAGCAGTTCTTC.

The chain links TRBV5-1 to TRBJ1-1; 8 bases line up with TRBD1. V lost 4 bases, J lost 0 bases, and 5 bases stayed unmatched. Per the germline V gene, CDR1 is SGHRS and CDR2 is YFSETQ. The CDR3 sequence is 15 residues long. The CDR3 protein is CASSGNRGMNTEAFF. CDR3 nucleotide sequence: TGCGCCAGCAGCGGAAACAGGGGGATGAACACTGAAGCTTTCTTT. The variable domain in full, with the rest retrieved from reference TRBV5-1 and TRBJ1-1, is KAGVTQTPRYLIKTRGQQVTLSCSPISGHRSVSWYQQTPGQGLQFLFEYFSETQRNKGNFPGRFSGRQFSNSRSEMNVSTLELGDSALYLCASSGNRGMNTEAFFGQGTRLTVV.

This sequence joins TRBV10-3 and TRBJ2-3, with 12 nucleotides matching TRBD2. In germline, CDR1 is ENHRY, CDR2 SYGVKD. The ends lost 5 bases at V and 6 bases at J; junction bases unmatched: 6. The CDR3 has 15 residues. The CDR3 region has the DNA TGTGCCATCAGTCGGACTAGCGGGATGGGTGATACGCAGTATTTT. It translates to CAISRTSGMGDTQYF.

The chain has TRBV5-8 and TRBJ1-4; TRBD1 matches at 7 bases. Germline V gene sequence: CDR1 SGHTS, CDR2 YDEGEE. With V trimmed by 1 base and J by 2 bases, 2 bases remained unmatched. The CDR3 is 15 amino acids. The CDR3 DNA is TGTGCCAGCAGCTTGCCGGGACAGACTAATGAAAAACTGTTTTTT. Its translation: CASSLPGQTNEKLFF.

The V call is TRBV3-1 (or the pseudogene TRBV3-2), the J call TRBJ2-5; TRBD2 aligns across 7 bases. Germline CDR1 LGHDT, CDR2 YNNKEL (reference sequence). Germline trimming cut 4 bases from V and 0 bases from J; bases unmatched to any gene: 8. The length of the CDR3 is 16 residues. The CDR3 protein is CASSPRDYPYQETQYF. DNA for the CDR3: TGTGCCAGCAGCCCCCGGGACTATCCGTACCAAGAGACCCAGTACTTC.

The V call is TRBV11-2, the J call TRBJ1-3; TRBD1 might be the D (6 bases). CDR3 length: 15 residues. CDR1 is SGHAT and CDR2 is FQNNGV in the germline V gene. V lost 0 bases, J lost 5 bases, and 11 bases lay in between. The CDR3 region has the DNA TGTGCCAGCAGCTTAGAGGCGGGGGGCAGAAACACCATATATTTT. Translated: CASSLEAGGRNTIYF.